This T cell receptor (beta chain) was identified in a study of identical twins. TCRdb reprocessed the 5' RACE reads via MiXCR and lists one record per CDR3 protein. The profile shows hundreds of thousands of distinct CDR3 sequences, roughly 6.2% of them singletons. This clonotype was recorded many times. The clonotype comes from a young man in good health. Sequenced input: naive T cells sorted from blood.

CDR3 residues: CASSPDGQSQPQHF. DNA for the CDR3: TGTGCCAGCAGTCCAGATGGACAGAGTCAGCCCCAGCATTTT. The genes are TRBV12-3 or TRBV12-4 and TRBJ1-5, with a possible D match to TRBD1 (6 bases). The length of the CDR3 is 14 residues. V was pared by 5 bases and J by 6 bases, with 14 bases between.